This T cell receptor (beta chain) was captured in a study of shared clonotypes between healthy human individuals. Data came from immunoSEQ multiplex PCR; TCRdb stores just in-frame clones and leaves some out. In the table there are approximately 330,000 clones, 70% to 75% of which are singletons. Germline CDR1 MNHEY, CDR2 SVGAGI. There are 13 residues in the CDR3. With V trimmed by 5 bases and J by 10 bases, 4 bases remained unmatched. This chain connects TRBV6-5 to TRBJ1-6; 8 nucleotides line up with TRBD1. The sequenced material came from memory CD4+ T cells sorted from blood. The subset denotes: CD45RA-negative fraction. The TCR comes from a man aged 30 to 45 in good health. The CDR3 bases are TGTGCCAGCAGTGGACAGGGAGGATCACCCCTCCACTTT. This translates into CASSGQGGSPLHF.